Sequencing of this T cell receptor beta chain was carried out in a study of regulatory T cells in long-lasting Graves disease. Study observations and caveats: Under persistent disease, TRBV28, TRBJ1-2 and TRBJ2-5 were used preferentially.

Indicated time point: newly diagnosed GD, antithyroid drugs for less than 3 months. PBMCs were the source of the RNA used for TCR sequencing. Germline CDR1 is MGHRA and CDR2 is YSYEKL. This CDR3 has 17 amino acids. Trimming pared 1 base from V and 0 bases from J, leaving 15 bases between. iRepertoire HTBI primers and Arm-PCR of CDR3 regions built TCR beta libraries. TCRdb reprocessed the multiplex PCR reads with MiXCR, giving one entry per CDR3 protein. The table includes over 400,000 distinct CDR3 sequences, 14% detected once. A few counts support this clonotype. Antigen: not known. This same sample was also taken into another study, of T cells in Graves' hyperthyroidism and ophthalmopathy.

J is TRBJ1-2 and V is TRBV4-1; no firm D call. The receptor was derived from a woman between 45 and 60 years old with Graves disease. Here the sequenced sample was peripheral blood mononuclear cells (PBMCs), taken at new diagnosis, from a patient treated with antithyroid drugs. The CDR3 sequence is CASSQVFSGTANYGYTF. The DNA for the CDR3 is TGCGCCAGCAGCCAAGTGTTCAGCGGCACCGCTAACTATGGCTACACCTTC.